Listed below are T cell receptor beta chains from one sample, sequenced in a study of PD-1 blockade in classical Hodgkin lymphoma. Only in-frame clones appear in the TCRdb table, and some are missing; sequencing was by immunoSEQ multiplex PCR. The repertoire holds tens of thousands of clones, with over 60% as singletons. The sample here was peripheral blood mononuclear cells (PBMCs), taken before the second cycle of nivolumab. The source of these receptors is a human donor with classical Hodgkin lymphoma. Both conserved end residues are part of each CDR3. The D gene is left open where the match is weak. Clone sizes are given selectively: once, few, many, or a class where the clone is expanded.

v_gene,abundance,d_gene,j_gene,CDR3nt,CDR3aa
TRBV9,-,TRBD1,TRBJ2-5,TGTGCCAGCAGCCCAGGGGGAGAGACCCAGTACTTC,CASSPGGETQYF
TRBV7-9,once,TRBD1,TRBJ2-1,TGTGCCAGCAGCTCCTGGGACAGGGGGTACAATGAGCAGTTCTTC,CASSSWDRGYNEQFF
TRBV5-1,-,TRBD1,TRBJ2-1,TGCGCCAGCAGGAACCCGGGACAGGGGGCCTTGAATGAGCAGTTCTTC,CASRNPGQGALNEQFF
TRBV4-1,-,-,TRBJ2-7,TGCGCCAGCAGCCAAGACCCCCAGGCCTACGAGCAGTACTTC,CASSQDPQAYEQYF
TRBV9,-,TRBD1,TRBJ1-1,TGTGCCAGCAGCGCCGGTCAGGGGGAAGACACTGAAGCTTTCTTT,CASSAGQGEDTEAFF
TRBV19,-,-,TRBJ2-1,TGTGCCAGTAGTATATCCGCCCTCTTTTACAATGAGCAGTTCTTC,CASSISALFYNEQFF
TRBV7-9,once,TRBD2,TRBJ2-3,TGTGCCAGCAGCCCCCGTTGGGGTAGCGGGGGGGCCACAGATACGCAGTATTTT,CASSPRWGSGGATDTQYF
TRBV10-3,-,TRBD2,TRBJ2-1,TGTGCCATCAGTGACCTCGGGTGGCGGGGGGCGTACAATGAGCAGTTCTTC,CAISDLGWRGAYNEQFF
TRBV30,-,-,TRBJ2-3,TGTGCCTGGAGTGCGACCGCAGATACGCAGTATTTT,CAWSATADTQYF
TRBV4-2,-,-,TRBJ1-4,TGTGCCAGCAGCCCCGGGGCCAAAAATGAAAAACTGTTTTTT,CASSPGAKNEKLFF
TRBV2,-,-,TRBJ2-7,TGTGCCAGCAGTGACTACGAGCAGTACTTC,CASSDYEQYF
TRBV4-1,once,TRBD1,TRBJ1-1,TGCGCCAGCAGCCAAGAGCCCCCCGGGACAGGTTTGAACACTGAAGCTTTCTTT,CASSQEPPGTGLNTEAFF
TRBV5-6,-,TRBD2,TRBJ2-5,TGTGCCAGCAGCTTGGCGGGGGGGGTTCCCCAGTACTTC,CASSLAGGVPQYF
TRBV19,-,-,TRBJ2-3,TGTGCCAGTAGTTTTGAGGGGGCAGATACGCAGTATTTT,CASSFEGADTQYF
TRBV11-2,-,TRBD2,TRBJ2-1,TGTGCCAGCAGCAAGTCCCGTCCGGGGGGTGAGCAGTTCTTC,CASSKSRPGGEQFF
TRBV4-1,-,TRBD1,TRBJ2-1,TGCGCCAGCAGCCAAGTTCAGGGGGCGCGAAGTGGGAATGAGCAGTTCTTC,CASSQVQGARSGNEQFF
TRBV7-9,-,TRBD1,TRBJ1-5,TGTGCCAGCAGCCCGGACAGGGGGGGTCAGCCCCAGCATTTT,CASSPDRGGQPQHF